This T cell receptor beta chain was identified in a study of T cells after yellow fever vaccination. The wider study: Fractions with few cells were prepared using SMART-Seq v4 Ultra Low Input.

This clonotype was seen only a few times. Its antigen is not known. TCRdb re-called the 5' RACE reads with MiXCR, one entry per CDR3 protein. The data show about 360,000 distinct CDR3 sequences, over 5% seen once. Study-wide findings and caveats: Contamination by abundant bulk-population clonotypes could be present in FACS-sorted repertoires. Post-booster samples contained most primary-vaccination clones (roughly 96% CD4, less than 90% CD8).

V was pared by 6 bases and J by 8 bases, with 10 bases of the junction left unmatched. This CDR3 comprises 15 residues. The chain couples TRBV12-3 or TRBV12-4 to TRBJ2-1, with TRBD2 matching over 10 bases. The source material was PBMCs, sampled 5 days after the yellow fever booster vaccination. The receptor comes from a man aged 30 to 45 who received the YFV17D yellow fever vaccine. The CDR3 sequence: CASSLASSGSHEQFF. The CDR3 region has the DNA TGTGCCAGCAGCTTGGCGTCTAGCGGGAGCCATGAGCAGTTCTTC.